This T cell receptor beta chain was identified during a study of T cells in localized non-small cell lung cancer. Study-wide findings and caveats: Uninvolved adjacent lung showed peak T cell clonality, exceeding tumor. Only one tumor region was sequenced, so heterogeneity remains possible. Of the top 100 tumor clones, median roughly 53 were in adjacent lung, 25 to 30 among its top 100.

The assay was immunoSEQ multiplex PCR, and TCRdb's table has in-frame clones only and misses some. The data hold over 70,000 clones, with just over 90% observed a single time. On this clone itself: Antigen specificity is unknown.

Germline-derived CDR1 and CDR2 are SGHRS and YFSETQ. Deletions cut 0 bases from V and 2 bases from J, with 11 bases between. The CDR3 runs 15 residues. The V and J genes are TRBV5-1 and TRBJ1-2; no reliable D call. Specimen: PBMCs, collected before any cancer treatment. This sequence was found in a woman aged 35-75 years with stage II squamous cell lung carcinoma. The CDR3 is CASSLDGSSNYGYTF. The CDR3 region has the DNA TGCGCCAGCAGCTTGGATGGCAGTTCCAACTATGGCTACACCTTC.